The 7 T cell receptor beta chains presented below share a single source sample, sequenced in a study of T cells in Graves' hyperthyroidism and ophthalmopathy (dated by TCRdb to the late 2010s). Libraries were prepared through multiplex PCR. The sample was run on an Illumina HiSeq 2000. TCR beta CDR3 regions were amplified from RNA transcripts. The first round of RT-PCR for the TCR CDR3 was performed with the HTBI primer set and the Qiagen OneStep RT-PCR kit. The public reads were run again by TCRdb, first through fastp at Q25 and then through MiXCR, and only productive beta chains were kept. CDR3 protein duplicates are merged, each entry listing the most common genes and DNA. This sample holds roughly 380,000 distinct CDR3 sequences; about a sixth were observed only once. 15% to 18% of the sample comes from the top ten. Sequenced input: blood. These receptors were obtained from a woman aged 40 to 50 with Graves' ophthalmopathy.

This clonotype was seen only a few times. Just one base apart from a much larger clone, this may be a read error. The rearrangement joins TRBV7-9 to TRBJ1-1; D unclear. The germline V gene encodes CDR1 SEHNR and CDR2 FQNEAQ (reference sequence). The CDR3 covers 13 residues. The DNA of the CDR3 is TGTGCCAGCAGAGCCAAGATGAACTCTGAAGCTTTCTTT. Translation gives CASRAKMNSEAFF.

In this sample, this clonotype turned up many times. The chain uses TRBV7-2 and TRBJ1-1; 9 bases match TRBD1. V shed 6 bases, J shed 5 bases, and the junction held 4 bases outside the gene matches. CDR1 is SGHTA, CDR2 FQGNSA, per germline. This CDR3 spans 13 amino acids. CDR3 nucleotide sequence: TGTGCCAGCAGGCCGACAGGGGGGACTGAAGCTTTCTTT. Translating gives CASRPTGGTEAFF.

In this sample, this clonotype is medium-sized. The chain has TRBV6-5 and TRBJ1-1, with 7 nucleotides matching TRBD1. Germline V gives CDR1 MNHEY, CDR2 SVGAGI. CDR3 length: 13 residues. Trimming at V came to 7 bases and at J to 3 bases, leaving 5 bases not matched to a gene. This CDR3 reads CASIKTGDTEAFF. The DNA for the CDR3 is TGTGCCAGCATTAAAACAGGGGACACTGAAGCTTTCTTT.

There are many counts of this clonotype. The CDR3 bases are TGTGCCAGCAGCCAAGATTTCCGCGGGGAAGCTTTCTTT. This codes for CASSQDFRGEAFF. The chain joins TRBV14 to TRBJ1-1, with no clear D. There are 13 residues in the CDR3. The V end was cut by 0 bases, the J end by 8 bases, with 10 bases between. Germline lookup yields CDR1 SGHDN and CDR2 FVKESK.

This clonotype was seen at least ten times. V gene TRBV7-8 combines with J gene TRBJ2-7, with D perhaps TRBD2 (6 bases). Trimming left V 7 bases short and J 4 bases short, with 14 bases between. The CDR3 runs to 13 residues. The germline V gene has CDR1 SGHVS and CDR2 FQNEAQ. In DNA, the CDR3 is TGTGCCAGCAACCCCGGGAGTAGGTACGAGCAGTACTTC. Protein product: CASNPGSRYEQYF.

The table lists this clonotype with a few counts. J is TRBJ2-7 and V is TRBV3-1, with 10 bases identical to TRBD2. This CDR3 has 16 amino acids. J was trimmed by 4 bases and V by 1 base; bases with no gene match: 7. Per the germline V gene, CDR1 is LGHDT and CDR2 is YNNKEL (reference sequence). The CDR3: CASSQGWPSGSYEQYF. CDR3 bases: TGTGCCAGCAGCCAAGGCTGGCCTAGCGGGAGTTACGAGCAGTACTTC.

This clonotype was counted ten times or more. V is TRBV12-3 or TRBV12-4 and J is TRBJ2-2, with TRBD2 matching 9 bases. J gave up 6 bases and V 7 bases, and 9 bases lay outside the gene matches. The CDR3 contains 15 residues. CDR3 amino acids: CASTLGLAGSGELFF. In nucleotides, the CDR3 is TGTGCCAGCACCCTGGGGCTAGCGGGATCCGGGGAGCTGTTTTTT.